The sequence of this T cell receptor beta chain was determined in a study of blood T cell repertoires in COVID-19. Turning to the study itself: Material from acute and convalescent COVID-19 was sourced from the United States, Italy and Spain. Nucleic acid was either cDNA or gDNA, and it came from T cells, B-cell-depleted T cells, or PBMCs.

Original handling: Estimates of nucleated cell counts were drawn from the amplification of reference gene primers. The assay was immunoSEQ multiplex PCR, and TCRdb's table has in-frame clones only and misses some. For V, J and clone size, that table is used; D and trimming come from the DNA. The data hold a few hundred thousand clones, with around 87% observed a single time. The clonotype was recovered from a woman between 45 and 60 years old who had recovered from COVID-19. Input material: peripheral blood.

Here the CDR3 reads CATLTTGGIGGYTF. The CDR3 DNA is TGTGCCACCCTCACGACAGGGGGCATCGGTGGCTACACCTTC. The V and J genes are TRBV3-1 (or the pseudogene TRBV3-2) and TRBJ1-2, with 10 bases aligning to TRBD1. Germline lookup yields CDR1 LGHDT and CDR2 YNNKEL (reference sequence). There are 14 residues in the CDR3. V lost 10 bases and J lost 7; bases outside the gene matches: 12.